This TCR beta chain was recovered during a study of cytomegalovirus exposure and HLA in healthy donors. Regarding the study as a whole: A later look showed TCR association rates differing by HLA locus, highest for DRB1 and lowest for HLA-C. A highly shared variant cluster was judged a likely technical artifact.

Germline CDR1 MNHNY, CDR2 SVGAGI (reference sequence). This CDR3 contains 16 residues. V gave up 7 bases and J gave up 5 bases; unmatched junction bases: 16. Notes on this clone: Its antigen is unknown.

The PCR was carried out with 60 Vbeta primers and 13 Jbeta primers. Sequencing was performed with immunoSEQ multiplex PCR; in TCRdb, only in-frame clones are kept and a portion is missing. The table lists 99,000 or so clones, just under 80% of them singletons. The origin of this receptor is a male donor in good health and CMV-seronegative. Sequencing input: PBMCs. The chain has TRBV6-6 and TRBJ2-5; 7 bases are shared with TRBD2. The CDR3, as DNA: TGTGCCAGCATGGAGGTGGGGGAGGGCGAGGGGGAGACCCAGTACTTC. Residues: CASMEVGEGEGETQYF.